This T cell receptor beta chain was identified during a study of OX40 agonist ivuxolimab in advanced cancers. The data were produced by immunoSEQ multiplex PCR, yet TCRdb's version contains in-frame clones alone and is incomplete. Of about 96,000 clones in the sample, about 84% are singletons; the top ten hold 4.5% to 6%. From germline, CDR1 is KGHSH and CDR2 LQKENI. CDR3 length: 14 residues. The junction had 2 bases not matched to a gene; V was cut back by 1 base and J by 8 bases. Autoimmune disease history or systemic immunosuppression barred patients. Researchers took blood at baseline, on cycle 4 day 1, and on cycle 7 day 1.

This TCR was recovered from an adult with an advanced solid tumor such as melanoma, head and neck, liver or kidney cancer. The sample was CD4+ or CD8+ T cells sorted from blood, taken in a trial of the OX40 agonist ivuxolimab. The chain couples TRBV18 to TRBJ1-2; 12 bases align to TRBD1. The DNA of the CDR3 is TGTGCCAGCTCACCACTCGGGACAGGGGGCGGCTACACCTTC. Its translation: CASSPLGTGGGYTF. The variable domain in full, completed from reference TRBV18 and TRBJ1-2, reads NAGVMQNPRHLVRRRGQEARLRCSPMKGHSHVYWYRQLPEEGLKFMVYLQKENIIDESGMPKERFSAEFPKEGPSILRIQQVVRGDSAAYFCASSPLGTGGGYTFGSGTRLTVV.